This is a list of T cell receptor beta chains from one sample in a study of shared clonotypes between healthy human individuals. Sequencing was performed with immunoSEQ multiplex PCR; in TCRdb, only in-frame clones are kept and a portion is missing. The table records approximately 2.1 million clones, approximately 93% of them present only once. Material: naive CD4+ T cells from PBMCs. These receptors all stem from a man in his late teens or twenties in good health. Some clones in this sample may be carry-over from other donors' samples. Both conserved end residues are part of each CDR3. Fields, in order: J gene, D gene, clone size, V gene, CDR3 DNA, CDR3 protein. A D gene is named only where the DNA matches it firmly. Clone size is given for some rows only: seen once, a few or many times, or a class if the clone is expanded.

J gene: TRBJ2-7
D gene: TRBD1
clone size: -
V gene: TRBV14
CDR3 DNA: TGTGCCAGCAGCCTCTCGGGACAGCCTTCCTACGAGCAGTACTTC
CDR3 protein: CASSLSGQPSYEQYF

J gene: TRBJ2-7
D gene: -
clone size: -
V gene: TRBV19
CDR3 DNA: TGTGCCAGTAGTATAGGGCAGGGGCTCTCCTACGAGCAGTACTTC
CDR3 protein: CASSIGQGLSYEQYF

J gene: TRBJ1-4
D gene: -
clone size: -
V gene: TRBV5-4
CDR3 DNA: TGTGCCAGCAGCTTGGGGGTTGCAACTAATGAAAAACTGTTTTTT
CDR3 protein: CASSLGVATNEKLFF

J gene: TRBJ1-1
D gene: -
clone size: -
V gene: TRBV28
CDR3 DNA: TGTGCCAGCAGCCTACCCCACACTGAAGCTTTCTTT
CDR3 protein: CASSLPHTEAFF

J gene: TRBJ2-5
D gene: -
clone size: -
V gene: TRBV2
CDR3 DNA: TGTGCCAGCAGTGGAGGTAAAGGGGAGACCCAGTACTTC
CDR3 protein: CASSGGKGETQYF

J gene: TRBJ2-7
D gene: -
clone size: -
V gene: TRBV28
CDR3 DNA: TGTGCCAGCAGTTTTGGCCCCACAACGATTTACGAGCAGTACTTC
CDR3 protein: CASSFGPTTIYEQYF

J gene: TRBJ1-1
D gene: -
clone size: -
V gene: TRBV6-1
CDR3 DNA: TGTGCCAGCAGTGAAGCGCCCAGAGTGAACACTGAAGCTTTCTTT
CDR3 protein: CASSEAPRVNTEAFF

J gene: TRBJ1-4
D gene: -
clone size: -
V gene: TRBV5-1
CDR3 DNA: TGCGCCAGCAGCTTGACCGCCAGTGAAAAACTGTTTTTT
CDR3 protein: CASSLTASEKLFF

J gene: TRBJ1-2
D gene: -
clone size: -
V gene: TRBV6-6
CDR3 DNA: TGTGCCAGCAGTTATCCGGGGGTTAACTATGGCTACACCTTC
CDR3 protein: CASSYPGVNYGYTF

J gene: TRBJ1-4
D gene: -
clone size: once
V gene: TRBV10-3
CDR3 DNA: TGTGCCATCAGTGAAGGGAATGAAAAACTGTTTTTT
CDR3 protein: CAISEGNEKLFF

J gene: TRBJ1-2
D gene: TRBD1
clone size: -
V gene: TRBV19
CDR3 DNA: TGTGCCAGTAGTAGCCGGGACAGCGTCTATGGCTACACCTTC
CDR3 protein: CASSSRDSVYGYTF

J gene: TRBJ1-6
D gene: TRBD1
clone size: -
V gene: TRBV5-1
CDR3 DNA: TGCGCCAGCAGCCGACAGGGACAGAGCAATTCACCCCTCCACTTT
CDR3 protein: CASSRQGQSNSPLHF

J gene: TRBJ2-7
D gene: TRBD2
clone size: -
V gene: TRBV19
CDR3 DNA: TGTGCCAGTAGTATAGGGACTAGCGGGACCTACGAGCAGTACTTC
CDR3 protein: CASSIGTSGTYEQYF

J gene: TRBJ1-2
D gene: -
clone size: -
V gene: TRBV2
CDR3 DNA: TGTGCCAGCAGTGGTACCGGGATGTGGGGAGGTGGCTACACCTTC
CDR3 protein: CASSGTGMWGGGYTF

J gene: TRBJ2-1
D gene: TRBD1
clone size: -
V gene: TRBV10-3
CDR3 DNA: TGTGCCATCAGTGCCTGGGAAGGACAGGGTCCGGGCGTTGAGCAGTTCTTC
CDR3 protein: CAISAWEGQGPGVEQFF

J gene: TRBJ2-1
D gene: TRBD2
clone size: -
V gene: TRBV4-1
CDR3 DNA: TGCGCCAGCAGCCAAGATTGGGGTGGAGCGGGGGGGACGGAAAATGAGCAGTTCTTC
CDR3 protein: CASSQDWGGAGGTENEQFF

J gene: TRBJ2-1
D gene: -
clone size: -
V gene: TRBV20-1
CDR3 DNA: TGCAGTGCCCCGCCCGGCAATGAGCAGTTCTTC
CDR3 protein: CSAPPGNEQFF

J gene: TRBJ2-7
D gene: TRBD2
clone size: -
V gene: TRBV4-1
CDR3 DNA: TGCGCCAGCAGCCAAGGATGGACTAGCGGGACCTACGAGCAGTACTTC
CDR3 protein: CASSQGWTSGTYEQYF

J gene: TRBJ2-5
D gene: TRBD1
clone size: -
V gene: TRBV28
CDR3 DNA: TGTGCCAGCAGTCACGGGACAGTGCAAGAGACCCAGTACTTC
CDR3 protein: CASSHGTVQETQYF

J gene: TRBJ2-7
D gene: -
clone size: -
V gene: TRBV20-1
CDR3 DNA: TGCAGTGCTGGGAGCTACGAGCAGTACTTC
CDR3 protein: CSAGSYEQYF

J gene: TRBJ1-4
D gene: -
clone size: -
V gene: TRBV5-1
CDR3 DNA: TGCGCCAGCAGCTTGGACACCGATTTGGGTGAAAAACTGTTTTTT
CDR3 protein: CASSLDTDLGEKLFF

J gene: TRBJ1-2
D gene: -
clone size: -
V gene: TRBV28
CDR3 DNA: TGTGCCAGCAGTTCCAGGAGTCGTCAGGGCGCCGTTCGGTTTGGCTACACCTTC
CDR3 protein: CASSSRSRQGAVRFGYTF

J gene: TRBJ1-5
D gene: -
clone size: -
V gene: TRBV6-5
CDR3 DNA: TGTGCCAGCAGTTACGGGCAGGCCCAGCCCCAGCATTTT
CDR3 protein: CASSYGQAQPQHF

J gene: TRBJ2-7
D gene: TRBD1
clone size: -
V gene: TRBV2
CDR3 DNA: TGTGCCAGCAGTGTTTATAGGGGGACAGGGGGCGAGCAGTACTTC
CDR3 protein: CASSVYRGTGGEQYF

J gene: TRBJ1-4
D gene: -
clone size: once
V gene: TRBV28
CDR3 DNA: TGTGCCAGCAGACCTTCAACCCTATCGGGAGAAAAACTGTTTTTT
CDR3 protein: CASRPSTLSGEKLFF

J gene: TRBJ1-5
D gene: -
clone size: -
V gene: TRBV30
CDR3 DNA: TGTGCCTGGAGTGCCCTAACAGGCAATCAGCCCCAGCATTTT
CDR3 protein: CAWSALTGNQPQHF

J gene: TRBJ1-1
D gene: -
clone size: once
V gene: TRBV7-6
CDR3 DNA: TGTGCCAGCAGCTTAGCGCTGGGGACTGAAGCTTTCTTT
CDR3 protein: CASSLALGTEAFF

J gene: TRBJ1-2
D gene: TRBD1
clone size: -
V gene: TRBV28
CDR3 DNA: TGTGCCAGCAGATCCGGGACAGGGGGCGGTGGCTACACCTTC
CDR3 protein: CASRSGTGGGGYTF

J gene: TRBJ2-2
D gene: TRBD2
clone size: -
V gene: TRBV15
CDR3 DNA: TGTGCCACCAGCAGGGGACTAGCGGGAGACACCGGGGAGCTGTTTTTT
CDR3 protein: CATSRGLAGDTGELFF

J gene: TRBJ2-2
D gene: TRBD2
clone size: -
V gene: TRBV7-9
CDR3 DNA: TGTGCCAGCAGTTGGGGACTAGCGAACACCGGGGAGCTGTTTTTT
CDR3 protein: CASSWGLANTGELFF

J gene: TRBJ1-4
D gene: -
clone size: -
V gene: TRBV6-5
CDR3 DNA: TGTGCCAGCGGTGTAAGGGGGGGAAAACTGTTTTTT
CDR3 protein: CASGVRGGKLFF

J gene: TRBJ2-1
D gene: TRBD2
clone size: once
V gene: TRBV7-9
CDR3 DNA: TGTGCCAGCAGCTTAGTGGGGCTAGCGGAGCACTACAATGAGCAGTTCTTC
CDR3 protein: CASSLVGLAEHYNEQFF

J gene: TRBJ2-1
D gene: -
clone size: -
V gene: TRBV11-1
CDR3 DNA: TGTGCCAGCAGCCCGCTCCCTACCGCGAAGGGGCACAATGAGCAGTTCTTC
CDR3 protein: CASSPLPTAKGHNEQFF

J gene: TRBJ2-2
D gene: -
clone size: -
V gene: TRBV9
CDR3 DNA: TGTGCCAGCGGACTGAACACCGGGGAGCTGTTTTTT
CDR3 protein: CASGLNTGELFF

J gene: TRBJ1-2
D gene: -
clone size: -
V gene: TRBV28
CDR3 DNA: TGTGCCAGCAGTTTATTATGGGATGGCTACACCTTC
CDR3 protein: CASSLLWDGYTF

J gene: TRBJ2-1
D gene: -
clone size: -
V gene: TRBV18
CDR3 DNA: TGTGCCAGCTCACCGGGCCTGAGCTCCTACAATGAGCAGTTCTTC
CDR3 protein: CASSPGLSSYNEQFF

J gene: TRBJ2-5
D gene: -
clone size: -
V gene: TRBV25-1
CDR3 DNA: TGTGCCAGCAGTGAGAGCCGGGGGAACCAAGAGACCCAGTACTTC
CDR3 protein: CASSESRGNQETQYF

J gene: TRBJ2-2
D gene: -
clone size: -
V gene: TRBV5-1
CDR3 DNA: TGCGCCACCAAAAGGGAGGGGGAGCTGTTTTTT
CDR3 protein: CATKREGELFF

J gene: TRBJ2-1
D gene: -
clone size: -
V gene: TRBV30
CDR3 DNA: TGTGCCTGGGAGCTCCGCGGCTACAATGAGCAGTTCTTC
CDR3 protein: CAWELRGYNEQFF

J gene: TRBJ1-2
D gene: -
clone size: -
V gene: TRBV21-1
CDR3 DNA: TGTGCCTGCAACGGAAAATCGCGGGACAGCCTGAACTATGGCTACACCTTC
CDR3 protein: CACNGKSRDSLNYGYTF

J gene: TRBJ2-5
D gene: -
clone size: -
V gene: TRBV18
CDR3 DNA: TGTGCCAGCTCCGCAATCCGGGCAGAGACCCAGTACTTC
CDR3 protein: CASSAIRAETQYF

J gene: TRBJ1-1
D gene: -
clone size: -
V gene: TRBV4-2
CDR3 DNA: TGTGCCAGCAGCCAAGCCCTACCCCAGGGGATGAACACTGAAGCTTTCTTT
CDR3 protein: CASSQALPQGMNTEAFF

J gene: TRBJ1-5
D gene: -
clone size: -
V gene: TRBV19
CDR3 DNA: TGTGCCAGTAGTATAATTGTGTCCGGGTGGCAGCCCCAGCATTTT
CDR3 protein: CASSIIVSGWQPQHF

J gene: TRBJ2-5
D gene: TRBD1
clone size: once
V gene: TRBV5-1
CDR3 DNA: TGCGCCAGCAGCACCTCCGGGACAGGGGAAGAGACCCAGTACTTC
CDR3 protein: CASSTSGTGEETQYF

J gene: TRBJ2-5
D gene: -
clone size: -
V gene: TRBV29-1
CDR3 DNA: TGCAGCCAAGCTAGGGCGCAAGAGACCCAGTACTTC
CDR3 protein: CSQARAQETQYF

J gene: TRBJ2-2
D gene: -
clone size: -
V gene: TRBV11-3
CDR3 DNA: TGTGCCAGCAGCTTAAGGGGGGCTACCGGGGAGCTGTTTTTT
CDR3 protein: CASSLRGATGELFF

J gene: TRBJ2-7
D gene: -
clone size: -
V gene: TRBV28
CDR3 DNA: TGTGCCAGCAGTTTCTGGCGGGATCCCTACGAGCAGTACTTC
CDR3 protein: CASSFWRDPYEQYF

J gene: TRBJ2-7
D gene: -
clone size: -
V gene: TRBV30
CDR3 DNA: TGTGCCGGGTCCAAATCCCGGGAGCAGTACTTC
CDR3 protein: CAGSKSREQYF

J gene: TRBJ2-3
D gene: TRBD2
clone size: once
V gene: TRBV5-1
CDR3 DNA: TGCGCCAGCAGCCTGACTAGCGGTACAGATACGCAGTATTTT
CDR3 protein: CASSLTSGTDTQYF

J gene: TRBJ1-2
D gene: -
clone size: -
V gene: TRBV6-1
CDR3 DNA: TGTGCCAGCAGTGGCATCTCCGGAAGCTATGGCTACACCTTC
CDR3 protein: CASSGISGSYGYTF

J gene: TRBJ2-2
D gene: TRBD1
clone size: -
V gene: TRBV6-1
CDR3 DNA: TGTGCCGGGGACAGGGATTTGGGCGGGGAGCTGTTTTTT
CDR3 protein: CAGDRDLGGELFF

J gene: TRBJ1-1
D gene: -
clone size: -
V gene: TRBV19
CDR3 DNA: TGTGCCAGTAGTGCCCAGGGGCCCTTTTACGCTTTCTTT
CDR3 protein: CASSAQGPFYAFF